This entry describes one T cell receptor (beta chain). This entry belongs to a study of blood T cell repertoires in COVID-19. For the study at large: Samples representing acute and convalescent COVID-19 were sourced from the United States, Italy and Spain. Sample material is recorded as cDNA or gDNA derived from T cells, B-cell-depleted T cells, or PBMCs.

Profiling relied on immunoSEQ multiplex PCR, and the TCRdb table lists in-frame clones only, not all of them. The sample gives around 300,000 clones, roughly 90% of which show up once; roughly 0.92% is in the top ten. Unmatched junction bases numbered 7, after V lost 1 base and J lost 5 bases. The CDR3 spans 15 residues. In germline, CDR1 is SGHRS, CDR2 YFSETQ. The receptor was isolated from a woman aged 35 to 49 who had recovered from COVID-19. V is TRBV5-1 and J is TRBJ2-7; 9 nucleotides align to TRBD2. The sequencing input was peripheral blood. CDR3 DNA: TGCGCCAGCAGCTTGTCGGCGGGAGGGCCACACGAGCAGTACTTC. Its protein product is CASSLSAGGPHEQYF. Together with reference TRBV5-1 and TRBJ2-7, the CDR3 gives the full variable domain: KAGVTQTPRYLIKTRGQQVTLSCSPISGHRSVSWYQQTPGQGLQFLFEYFSETQRNKGNFPGRFSGRQFSNSRSEMNVSTLELGDSALYLCASSLSAGGPHEQYFGPGTRLTVT.